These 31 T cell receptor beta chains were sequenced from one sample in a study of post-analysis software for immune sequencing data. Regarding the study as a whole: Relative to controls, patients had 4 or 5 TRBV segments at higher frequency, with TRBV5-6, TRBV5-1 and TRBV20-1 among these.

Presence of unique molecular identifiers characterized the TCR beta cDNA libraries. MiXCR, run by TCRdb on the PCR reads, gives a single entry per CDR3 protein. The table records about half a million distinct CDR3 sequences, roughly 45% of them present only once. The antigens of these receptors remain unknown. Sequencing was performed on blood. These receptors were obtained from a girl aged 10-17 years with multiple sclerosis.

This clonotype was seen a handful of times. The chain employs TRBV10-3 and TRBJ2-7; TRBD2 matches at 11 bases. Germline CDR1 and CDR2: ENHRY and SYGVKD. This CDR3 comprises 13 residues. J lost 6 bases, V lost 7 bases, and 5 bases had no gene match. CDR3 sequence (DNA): TGTGCCATCACCCTAGCGGGAGGTCGCGAGCAGTACTTC. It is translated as CAITLAGGREQYF.

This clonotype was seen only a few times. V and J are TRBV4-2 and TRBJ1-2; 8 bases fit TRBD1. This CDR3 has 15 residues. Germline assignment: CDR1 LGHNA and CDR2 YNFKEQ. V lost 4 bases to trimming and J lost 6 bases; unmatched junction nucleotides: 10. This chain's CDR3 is CASSLTDRAANGYTF. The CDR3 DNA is TGTGCCAGCAGCCTTACGGACAGGGCGGCAAATGGCTACACCTTC.

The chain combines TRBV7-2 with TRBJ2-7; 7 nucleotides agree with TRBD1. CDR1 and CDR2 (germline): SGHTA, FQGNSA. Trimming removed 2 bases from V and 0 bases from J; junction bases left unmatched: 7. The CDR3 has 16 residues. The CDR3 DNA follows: TGTGCCAGCAGCTTAAGGGGGCCTCAGAGCTCCTACGAGCAGTACTTC. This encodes CASSLRGPQSSYEQYF.

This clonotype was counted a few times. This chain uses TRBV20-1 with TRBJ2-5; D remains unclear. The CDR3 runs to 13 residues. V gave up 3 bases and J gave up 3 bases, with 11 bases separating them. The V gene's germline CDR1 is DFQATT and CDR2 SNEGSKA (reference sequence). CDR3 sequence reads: CSASWLNKETQYF. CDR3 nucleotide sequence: TGCAGTGCTAGTTGGCTAAACAAAGAGACCCAGTACTTC.

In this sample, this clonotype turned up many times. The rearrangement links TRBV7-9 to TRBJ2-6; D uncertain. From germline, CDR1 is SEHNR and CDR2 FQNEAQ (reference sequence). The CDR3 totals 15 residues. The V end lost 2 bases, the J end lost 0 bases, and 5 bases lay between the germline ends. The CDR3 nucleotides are TGTGCCAGCAGCTTAAGAGGCTCTGGGGCCAACGTCCTGACTTTC. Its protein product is CASSLRGSGANVLTF.

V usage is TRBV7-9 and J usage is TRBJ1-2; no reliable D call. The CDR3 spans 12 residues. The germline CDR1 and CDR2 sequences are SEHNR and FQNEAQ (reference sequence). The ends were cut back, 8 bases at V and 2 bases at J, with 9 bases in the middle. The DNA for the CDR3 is TGTGCCAGCGTGCTTACCAACTATGGCTACACCTTC. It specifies CASVLTNYGYTF. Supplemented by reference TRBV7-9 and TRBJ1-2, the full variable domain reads DTGVSQNPRHKITKRGQNVTFRCDPISEHNRLYWYRQTLGQGPEFLTYFQNEAQLEKSRLLSDRFSAERPKGSFSTLEIQRTEQGDSAMYLCASVLTNYGYTFGSGTRLTVV.

The CDR3 bases are TGCAGCGTTGCCGAAGGGAGCACTGAAGCTTTCTTT. Amino acids: CSVAEGSTEAFF. This chain joins TRBV29-1 and TRBJ1-1; unclear D gene. CDR1 is SQVTM, CDR2 ANQGSEA, per germline. V dropped 4 bases and J dropped 4 bases, with 10 bases sitting between them. The CDR3 consists of 12 residues.

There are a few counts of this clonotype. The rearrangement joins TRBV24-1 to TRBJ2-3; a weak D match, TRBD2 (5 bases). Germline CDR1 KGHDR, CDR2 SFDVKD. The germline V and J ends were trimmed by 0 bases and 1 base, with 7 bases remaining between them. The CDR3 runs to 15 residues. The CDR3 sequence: CATSDLMGGTDTQYF. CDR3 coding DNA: TGTGCCACCAGTGATTTGATGGGAGGCACAGATACGCAGTATTTT.

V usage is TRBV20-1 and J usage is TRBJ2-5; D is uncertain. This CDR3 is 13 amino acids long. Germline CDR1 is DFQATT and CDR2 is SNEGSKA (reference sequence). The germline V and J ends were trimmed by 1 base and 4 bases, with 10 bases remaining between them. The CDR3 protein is CSARGPPSETQYF. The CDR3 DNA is TGCAGTGCTAGAGGCCCCCCCTCAGAGACCCAGTACTTC.

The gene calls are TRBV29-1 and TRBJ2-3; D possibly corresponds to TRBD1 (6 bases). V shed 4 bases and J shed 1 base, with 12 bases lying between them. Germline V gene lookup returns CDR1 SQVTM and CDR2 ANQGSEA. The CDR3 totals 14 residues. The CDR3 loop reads CSVVLGARTDTQYF. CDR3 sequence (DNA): TGCAGCGTTGTCCTGGGGGCCCGCACAGATACGCAGTATTTT.

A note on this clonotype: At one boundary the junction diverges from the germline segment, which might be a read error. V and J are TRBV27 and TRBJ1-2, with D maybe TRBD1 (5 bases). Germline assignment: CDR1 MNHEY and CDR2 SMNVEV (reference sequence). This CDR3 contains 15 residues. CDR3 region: CASSPRAWGNYGDTF. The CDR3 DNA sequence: TGTGCCAGCAGTCCCCGTGCGTGGGGCAACTATGGCGACACCTTC.

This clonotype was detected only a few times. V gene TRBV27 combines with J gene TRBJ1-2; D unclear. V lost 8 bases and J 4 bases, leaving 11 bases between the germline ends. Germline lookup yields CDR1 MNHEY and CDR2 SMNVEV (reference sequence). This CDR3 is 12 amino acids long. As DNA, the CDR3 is TGTGCCAGCGACGGGGTACCCTATGGCTACACCTTC. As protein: CASDGVPYGYTF.

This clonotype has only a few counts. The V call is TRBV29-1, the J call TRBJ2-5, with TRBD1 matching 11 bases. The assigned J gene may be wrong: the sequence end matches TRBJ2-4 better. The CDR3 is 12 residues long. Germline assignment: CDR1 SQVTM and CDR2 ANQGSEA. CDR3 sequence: CSVGQGANIQYF. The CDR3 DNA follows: TGCAGCGTCGGACAGGGGGCAAACATTCAGTACTTC.

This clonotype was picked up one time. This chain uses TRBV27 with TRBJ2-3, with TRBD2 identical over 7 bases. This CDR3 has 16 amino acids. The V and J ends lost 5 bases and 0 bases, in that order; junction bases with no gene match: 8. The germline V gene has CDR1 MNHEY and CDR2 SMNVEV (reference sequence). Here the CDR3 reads CASSTLRGSSTDTQYF. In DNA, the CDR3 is TGTGCCAGCAGTACCCTGCGGGGGTCTAGCACAGATACGCAGTATTTT.

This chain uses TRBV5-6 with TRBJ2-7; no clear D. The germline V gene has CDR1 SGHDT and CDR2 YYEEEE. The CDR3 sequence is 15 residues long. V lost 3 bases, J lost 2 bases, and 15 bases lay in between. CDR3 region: CASSWTTDGAYEQYF. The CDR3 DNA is TGTGCCAGCAGCTGGACCACCGACGGAGCCTACGAGCAGTACTTC. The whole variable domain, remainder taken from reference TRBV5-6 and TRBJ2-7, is DAGVTQSPTHLIKTRGQQVTLRCSPKSGHDTVSWYQQALGQGPQFIFQYYEEEERQRGNFPDRFSGHQFPNYSSELNVNALLLGDSALYLCASSWTTDGAYEQYFGPGTRLTVT.

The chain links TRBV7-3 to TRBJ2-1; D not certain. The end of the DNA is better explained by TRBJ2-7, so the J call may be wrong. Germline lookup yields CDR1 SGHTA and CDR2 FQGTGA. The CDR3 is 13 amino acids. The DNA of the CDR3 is TGTGCCAGCAGTCTTAGCTCTCGGAATGAGCAGTACTTC. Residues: CASSLSSRNEQYF.

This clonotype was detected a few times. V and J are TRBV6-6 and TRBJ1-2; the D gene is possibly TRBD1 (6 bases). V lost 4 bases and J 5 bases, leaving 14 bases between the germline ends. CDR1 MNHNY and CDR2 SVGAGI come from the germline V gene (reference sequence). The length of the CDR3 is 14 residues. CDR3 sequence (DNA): TGTGCCAGCAGTTTTGGGGCAGGGGTTTATGGCTACACCTTC. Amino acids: CASSFGAGVYGYTF.

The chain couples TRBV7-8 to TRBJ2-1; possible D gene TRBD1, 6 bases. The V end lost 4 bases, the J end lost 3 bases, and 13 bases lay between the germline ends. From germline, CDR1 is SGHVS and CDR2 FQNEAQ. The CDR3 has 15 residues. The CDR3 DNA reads TGTGCCAGCAGCTCAGCCGGGACACGCTACAATGAGCAGTTCTTC. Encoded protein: CASSSAGTRYNEQFF.

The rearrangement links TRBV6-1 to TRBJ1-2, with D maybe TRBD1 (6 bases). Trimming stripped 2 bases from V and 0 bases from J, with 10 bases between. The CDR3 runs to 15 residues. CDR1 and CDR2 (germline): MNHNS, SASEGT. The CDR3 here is CASSEPGHSNYGYTF. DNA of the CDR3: TGTGCCAGCAGTGAACCGGGACACTCTAACTATGGCTACACCTTC.

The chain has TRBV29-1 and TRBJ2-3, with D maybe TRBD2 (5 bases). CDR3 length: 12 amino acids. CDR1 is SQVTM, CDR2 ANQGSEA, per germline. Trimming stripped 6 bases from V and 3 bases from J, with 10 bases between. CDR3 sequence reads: CSVRARTDTQYF. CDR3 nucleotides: TGCAGCGTGCGGGCGAGAACAGATACGCAGTATTTT.

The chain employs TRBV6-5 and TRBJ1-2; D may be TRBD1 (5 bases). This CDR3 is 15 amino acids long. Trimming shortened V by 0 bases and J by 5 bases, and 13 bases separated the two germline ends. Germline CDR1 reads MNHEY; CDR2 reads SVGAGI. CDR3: CASSYSGAGRYGYTF. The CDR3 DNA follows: TGTGCCAGCAGTTACTCTGGGGCCGGACGGTATGGCTACACCTTC.

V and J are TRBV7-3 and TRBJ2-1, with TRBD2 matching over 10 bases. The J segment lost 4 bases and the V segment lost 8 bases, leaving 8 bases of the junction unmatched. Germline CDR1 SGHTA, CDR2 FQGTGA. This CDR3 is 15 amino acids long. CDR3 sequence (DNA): TGTGCCAGCTCCTACGGGACTAGCGAGTACAATGAGCAGTTCTTC. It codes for CASSYGTSEYNEQFF.

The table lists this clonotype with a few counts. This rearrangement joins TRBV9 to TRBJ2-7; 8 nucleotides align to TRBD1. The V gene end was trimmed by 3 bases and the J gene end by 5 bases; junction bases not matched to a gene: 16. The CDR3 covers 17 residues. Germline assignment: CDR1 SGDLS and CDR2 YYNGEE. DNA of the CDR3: TGTGCCAGCAGCGAGAGACCCAGGACAGGGCCTGGAAACGAGCAGTACTTC. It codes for CASSERPRTGPGNEQYF.

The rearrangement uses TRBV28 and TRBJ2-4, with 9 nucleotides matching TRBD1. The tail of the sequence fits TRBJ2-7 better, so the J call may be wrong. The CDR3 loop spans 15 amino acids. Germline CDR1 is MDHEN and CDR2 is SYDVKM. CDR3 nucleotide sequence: TGTGCCAGCAGTTTAACCTGGGACAGGGCCTACGAGCAGTACTTC. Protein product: CASSLTWDRAYEQYF.

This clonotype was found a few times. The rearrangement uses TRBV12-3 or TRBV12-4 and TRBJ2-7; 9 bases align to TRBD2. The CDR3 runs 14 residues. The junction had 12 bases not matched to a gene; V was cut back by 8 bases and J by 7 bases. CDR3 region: CASALSGRRLEQYF. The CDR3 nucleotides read TGTGCCAGCGCACTAAGCGGGAGGAGGTTAGAGCAGTACTTC.

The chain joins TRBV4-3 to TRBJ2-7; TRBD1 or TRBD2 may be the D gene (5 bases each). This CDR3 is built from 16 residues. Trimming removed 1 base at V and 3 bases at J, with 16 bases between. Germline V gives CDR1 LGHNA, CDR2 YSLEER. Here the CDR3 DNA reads TGCGCCAGCAGCCAAGTTCTAGCCCCGACAGACTACGAGCAGTACTTC. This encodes CASSQVLAPTDYEQYF.

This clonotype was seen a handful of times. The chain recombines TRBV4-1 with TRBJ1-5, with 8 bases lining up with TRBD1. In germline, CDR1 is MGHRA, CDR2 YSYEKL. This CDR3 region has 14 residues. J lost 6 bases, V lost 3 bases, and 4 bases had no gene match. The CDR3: CASSQDREGQPQHF. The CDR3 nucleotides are TGCGCCAGCAGCCAGGACAGGGAGGGTCAGCCCCAGCATTTT.

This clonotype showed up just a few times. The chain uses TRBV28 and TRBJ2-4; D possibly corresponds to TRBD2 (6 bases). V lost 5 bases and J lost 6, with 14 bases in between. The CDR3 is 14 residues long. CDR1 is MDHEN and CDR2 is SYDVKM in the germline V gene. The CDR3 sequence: CASSRSGLLNIQYF. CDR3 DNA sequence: TGTGCCAGCAGTCGCTCGGGACTGTTAAACATTCAGTACTTC.

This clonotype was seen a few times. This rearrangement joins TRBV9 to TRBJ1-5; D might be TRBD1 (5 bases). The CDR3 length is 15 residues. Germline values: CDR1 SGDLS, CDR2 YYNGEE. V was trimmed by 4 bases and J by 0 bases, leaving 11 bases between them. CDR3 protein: CASSRDGDSNQPQHF. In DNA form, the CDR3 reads TGTGCCAGCAGCCGGGACGGAGATAGCAATCAGCCCCAGCATTTT.

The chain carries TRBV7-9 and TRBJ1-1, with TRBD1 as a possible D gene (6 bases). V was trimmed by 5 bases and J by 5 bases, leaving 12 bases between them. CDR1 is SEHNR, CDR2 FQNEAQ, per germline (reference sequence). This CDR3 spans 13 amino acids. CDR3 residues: CASSPTGYTEAFF. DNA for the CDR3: TGTGCCAGCAGCCCTACAGGGTATACTGAAGCTTTCTTT.

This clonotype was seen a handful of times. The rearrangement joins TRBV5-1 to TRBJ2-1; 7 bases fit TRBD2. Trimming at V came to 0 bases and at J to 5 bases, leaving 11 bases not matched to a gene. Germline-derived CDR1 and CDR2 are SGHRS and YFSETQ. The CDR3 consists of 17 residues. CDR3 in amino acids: CASSLGWEGRENNEQFF. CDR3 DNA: TGCGCCAGCAGCTTGGGGTGGGAGGGCCGAGAGAACAATGAGCAGTTCTTC.